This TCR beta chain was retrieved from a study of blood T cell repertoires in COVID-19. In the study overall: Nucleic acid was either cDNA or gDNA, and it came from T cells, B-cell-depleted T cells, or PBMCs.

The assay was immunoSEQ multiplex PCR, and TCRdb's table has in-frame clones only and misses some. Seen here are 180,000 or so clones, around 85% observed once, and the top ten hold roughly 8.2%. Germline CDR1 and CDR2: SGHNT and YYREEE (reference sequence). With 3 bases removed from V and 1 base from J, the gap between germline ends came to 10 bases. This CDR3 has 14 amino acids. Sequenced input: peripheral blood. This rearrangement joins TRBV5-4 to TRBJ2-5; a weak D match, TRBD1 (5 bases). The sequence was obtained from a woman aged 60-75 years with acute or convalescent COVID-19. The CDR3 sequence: CASSYPTVQETQYF. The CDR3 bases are TGTGCCAGCAGCTACCCGACAGTCCAAGAGACCCAGTACTTC.